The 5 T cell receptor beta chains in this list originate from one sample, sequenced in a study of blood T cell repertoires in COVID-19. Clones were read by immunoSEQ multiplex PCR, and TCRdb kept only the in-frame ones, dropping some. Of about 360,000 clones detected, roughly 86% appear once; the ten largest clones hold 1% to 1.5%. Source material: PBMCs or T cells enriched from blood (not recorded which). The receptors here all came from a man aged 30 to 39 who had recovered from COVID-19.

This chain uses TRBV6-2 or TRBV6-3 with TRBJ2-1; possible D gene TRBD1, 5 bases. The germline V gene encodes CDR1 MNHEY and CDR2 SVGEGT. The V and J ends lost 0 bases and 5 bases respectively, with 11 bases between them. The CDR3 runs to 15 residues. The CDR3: CASSYSKGIHNEQFF. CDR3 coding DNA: TGTGCCAGCAGTTACTCGAAGGGGATTCACAATGAGCAGTTCTTC.

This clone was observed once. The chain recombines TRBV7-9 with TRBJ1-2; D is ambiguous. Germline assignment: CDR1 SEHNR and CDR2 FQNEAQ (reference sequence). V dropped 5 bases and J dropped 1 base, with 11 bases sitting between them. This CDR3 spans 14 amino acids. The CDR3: CASSAGTNNYGYTF. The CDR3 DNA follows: TGTGCCAGCAGCGCGGGTACGAATAACTATGGCTACACCTTC.

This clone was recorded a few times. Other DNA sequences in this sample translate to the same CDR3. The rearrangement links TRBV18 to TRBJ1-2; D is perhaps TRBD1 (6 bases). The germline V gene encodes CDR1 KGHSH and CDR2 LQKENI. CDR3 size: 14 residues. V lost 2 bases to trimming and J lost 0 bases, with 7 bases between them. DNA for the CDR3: TGTGCCAGCTCACCAGGACAGTCTAACTATGGCTACACCTTC. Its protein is CASSPGQSNYGYTF. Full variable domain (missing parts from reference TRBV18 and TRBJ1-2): NAGVMQNPRHLVRRRGQEARLRCSPMKGHSHVYWYRQLPEEGLKFMVYLQKENIIDESGMPKERFSAEFPKEGPSILRIQQVVRGDSAAYFCASSPGQSNYGYTFGSGTRLTVV.

The CDR3 is CASSQDSEVTDTQYF. The CDR3 region has the DNA TGCGCCAGCAGCCAAGATTCCGAGGTCACAGATACGCAGTATTTT. The rearrangement links TRBV4-3 to TRBJ2-3; D is unresolved. Trimming took 0 bases from V and 2 from J, leaving 9 bases between them. The germline V gene has CDR1 LGHNA and CDR2 YSLEER. CDR3 length equals 15 residues.

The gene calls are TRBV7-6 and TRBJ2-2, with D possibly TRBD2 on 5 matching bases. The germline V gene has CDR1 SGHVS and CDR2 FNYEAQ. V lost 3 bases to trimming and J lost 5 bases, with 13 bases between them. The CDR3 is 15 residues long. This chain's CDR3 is CASSFGVRGTGELFF. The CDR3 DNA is TGTGCCAGCAGCTTCGGGGTCCGTGGGACCGGGGAGCTGTTTTTT.